This TCR beta chain was recorded in a study of breast tumors, draining lymph nodes, adjacent tissues. Overall study findings and caveats: Luminal-like breast cancer showed significantly higher tumor–nontumor repertoire similarity than basal-like. Data only fit, rather than demonstrated, lymph node origin of most tumor T cells.

Details on this clonotype: As yet, its antigen is unknown.

The V gene's germline CDR1 is ENHRY and CDR2 SYGVKD. The CDR3 is 16 amino acids. The trim removed 0 bases at V and 3 bases at J, leaving 5 bases unmatched. Samples came from axillary lymph nodes draining the breast cancer. A single record per CDR3 protein comes from TCRdb applying MiXCR to the multiplex PCR reads. Of about 180,000 distinct CDR3 sequences in the sample, 33% were seen once. J is TRBJ2-5 and V is TRBV10-3, with 9 bases fitting TRBD1. Sequencing was carried out using axillary lymph node tissue. The clonotype originates from a female donor with breast cancer. Some clones in this sample may be carry-over from other donors' samples. Here the CDR3 reads CAISESGTGRKETQYF. The CDR3 nucleotides read TGTGCCATCAGTGAGTCGGGGACAGGGAGGAAAGAGACCCAGTACTTC.